This T cell receptor (beta chain) derives from a study of CD8+ T cells in alopecia areata. The CDR3 is 15 residues long. Germline V lookup: CDR1 MGHDK, CDR2 SYGVNS. The J segment lost 4 bases and the V segment lost 1 base, leaving 6 bases of the junction unmatched. This clone was seen more than once but under ten times. Reverse transcribed after extraction, RNA yielded cDNA as the sequencing template. TCRdb's table, derived via immunoSEQ multiplex PCR, lists solely in-frame clones and lacks some. Here the sample spans 100,000 to 120,000 clones, approximately 63% being singletons. This chain joins TRBV25-1 and TRBJ2-7, with 8 nucleotides matching TRBD1. The receptor was derived from a human donor in good health. The material sequenced was CD8+ T cells sorted from blood. The CDR3 DNA reads as TGTGCCAGCAGTGAATGGACAGGGAGTAAATACGAGCAGTACTTC. It yields the protein CASSEWTGSKYEQYF.